This entry features one TCR beta chain sequence. The data are from a study of blood T cell repertoires in COVID-19. Turning to the study itself: The samples span acute and convalescent COVID-19 from the United States, Italy and Spain.

As handled by the study authors: Reference gene primers were amplified, and this amplification served to estimate nucleated cell counts. The table came from immunoSEQ multiplex PCR; TCRdb's copy has only in-frame clones and leaves some out. Clone size and V and J calls were adopted from that table, with D and trimming inferred from the DNA. This table holds 400,000 to 500,000 clones, roughly 90% found once. Germline loops: CDR1 MDHEN, CDR2 SYDVKM. Trimming took off 6 bases at V and 2 bases at J, with 22 bases between the two ends. CDR3 length: 17 residues. Those who participated ranged in age from about 18 to 89 years and resided in about two dozen US areas.

The TCR sequence derives from a middle-aged woman who had recovered from COVID-19. The sample was PBMCs or T cells enriched from blood (not recorded which). The rearrangement uses TRBV28 and TRBJ1-1; possible D gene TRBD1, 5 bases. CDR3 sequence reads: CASSLLPGGTRNTEAFF. The DNA of the CDR3 is TGTGCCAGCAGCCTCCTACCGGGGGGGACGAGAAACACTGAAGCTTTCTTT.